This TCR beta chain was sequenced in a study of T-cell memory formation after mild COVID-19. Study-level background: Across donors, TCR clusters were largely donor specific.

From germline, CDR1 is SGHAT and CDR2 FQDESV (reference sequence). Trimming cost V 5 bases and J 1 base, with 12 bases left between them. The CDR3 has 14 residues. Study results and limitations: Cross-reactive memory appears to have joined, as suggested by some responding clones showing up in pre-infection memory. The main location of contracting CD4+ clones was CM and EM, and that of contracting CD8+ clones was EMRA.

With respect to this clonotype: Its specificity is unknown.

TCRdb processed the 5' RACE reads anew with MiXCR; each CDR3 protein has one entry. Of 200,000 or so distinct CDR3 sequences in the sample, about 16% were seen once. The source material was PBMCs or a T cell subset sorted from them (not recorded which). The TCR originated in an adult woman who had mild COVID-19 (a few samples of this study predate the infection). Cell type and time point are not known. V usage is TRBV11-1 and J usage is TRBJ2-7, with D tentatively TRBD1 (6 bases). In DNA, the CDR3 is TGTGCCAGCAGCCCCCAGGGGAGATCCTACGAGCAGTACTTC. Translated: CASSPQGRSYEQYF. Looking up the rest from reference TRBV11-1 and TRBJ2-7 gives the full variable domain: EAEVAQSPRYKITEKSQAVAFWCDPISGHATLYWYRQILGQGPELLVQFQDESVVDDSQLPKDRFSAERLKGVDSTLKIQPAELGDSAMYLCASSPQGRSYEQYFGPGTRLTVT.